What follows describes a single T cell receptor beta chain. Only in-frame clones appear in the TCRdb table, and some are missing; sequencing was by immunoSEQ multiplex PCR. The sample records millions of clones, just over 90% being singletons. The junction had 12 bases not matched to a gene; V was cut back by 4 bases and J by 3 bases. The CDR3 contains 16 residues. CDR1 and CDR2 from the germline V gene are SGHNT and YYREEE (reference sequence). The data stem from a study of shared clonotypes between healthy human individuals. The sample consisted of naive CD4+ T cells sorted from blood. Sample subset: CD45RA+ positively selected. The rearrangement uses TRBV5-4 and TRBJ2-7; 8 bases agree with TRBD2. The TCR originated in a man younger than 35 in good health. The CDR3 DNA follows: TGTGCCAGCAGCCCCGGGGGGGCAGCTAACTACTACGAGCAGTACTTC. Its translation: CASSPGGAANYYEQYF.